Each of the 31 T cell receptor beta chains below was sequenced from the same sample in a study of human T cells and chemical hapten exposure. Each CDR3 protein is one row after TCRdb ran MiXCR on the RACE reads. Of 40,000 to 45,000 distinct CDR3 sequences in the sample, 8.5% to 10% were seen once. The time point is: patch test 2, 6 weeks after DPC sensitization. The treatment denotes: therapeutic diphenylcyclopropenone sensitization with weekly scalp DPC. Sequences were derived from whole blood, sampled in connection with sensitization to the hapten diphenylcyclopropenone (DPC). These receptors all stem from a woman aged 40 to 50 with alopecia areata. Some clones in this sample may be carry-over from other donors' samples.

This clonotype was seen repeatedly, ten times or more. The chain is built from TRBV4-2 and TRBJ1-1; D gene ambiguous. Looked up from germline, CDR1 is LGHNA and CDR2 is YNFKEQ. There are 19 residues in the CDR3. V lost 0 bases, J lost 3 bases, and 23 bases lay in between. Here the CDR3 DNA reads TGTGCCAGCAGCCAAGATCGTACAGCTGGGTCGCAGTGGGACACTGAAGCTTTCTTT. Its protein is CASSQDRTAGSQWDTEAFF.

The sample holds many counts of this clonotype. The rearrangement links TRBV12-3 or TRBV12-4 to TRBJ1-1; possible D gene TRBD1, 6 bases. The CDR3 runs to 15 residues. V was clipped by 10 bases and J by 5 bases, with 23 bases between them. The CDR3 nucleotides are TGTGCCACCCTCCGGGGCGGGGGCGTGGGAACTGAAGCTTTCTTT. It is translated as CATLRGGGVGTEAFF.

In its sample, this clonotype was seen many times. The CDR3 DNA is TGTGCCAGCAGTTGGACGACAGTGGGCAATGAGCAGTTCTTC. Translating gives CASSWTTVGNEQFF. V is TRBV12-3 or TRBV12-4 and J is TRBJ2-1; the D gene is possibly TRBD1 (5 bases). The CDR3 has 14 amino acids. The ends were cut back, 4 bases at V and 6 bases at J, with 13 bases in the middle.

This clonotype was picked up many times. The chain combines TRBV28 with TRBJ1-2; no clear D. Germline CDR1 is MDHEN and CDR2 is SYDVKM. There are 14 residues in the CDR3. Deletions cut 6 bases from V and 4 bases from J, with 15 bases between. CDR3 sequence reads: CASRNNSTPYGYTF. DNA of the CDR3: TGTGCCAGCAGAAACAATAGTACCCCCTATGGCTACACCTTC.

This clonotype was seen many times. V gene TRBV12-3 or TRBV12-4 combines with J gene TRBJ2-6; TRBD1 agrees at 7 bases. V lost 9 bases and J lost 3; bases outside the gene matches: 5. The CDR3 spans 14 residues. CDR3 loop: CASTQGIGANVLTF. For the CDR3, the DNA is TGTGCCAGTACACAGGGGATTGGGGCCAACGTCCTGACTTTC.

This clonotype has ten or more counts. The V gene is TRBV18, the J gene TRBJ1-3; D is undetermined. Trimming took off 6 bases at V and 0 bases at J, with 9 bases between the two ends. The CDR3 runs to 14 residues. The germline V gene encodes CDR1 KGHSH and CDR2 LQKENI. The CDR3 protein is CASSEQSSGNTIYF. CDR3 nucleotide sequence: TGTGCCAGCTCGGAGCAGAGCTCTGGAAACACCATATATTTT.

In its sample, this clonotype was seen a few times. V is TRBV4-1 and J is TRBJ1-1; D unresolved. The CDR3 has 15 amino acids. Per the germline V gene, CDR1 is MGHRA and CDR2 is YSYEKL. V lost 4 bases and J 1 base, leaving 13 bases between the germline ends. CDR3 in amino acids: CASSRLKEGNTEAFF. Here the CDR3 DNA reads TGCGCCAGCAGCCGTTTGAAGGAGGGGAACACTGAAGCTTTCTTT.

This clonotype was detected only a few times. J is TRBJ2-7 and V is TRBV7-2; D uncertain. The germline CDR1 and CDR2 sequences are SGHTA and FQGNSA. The CDR3 is 13 amino acids. V was cut by 2 bases and J by 0 bases, with 5 bases left in between. CDR3 protein: CASSLSLSYEQYF. The CDR3 nucleotides read TGTGCCAGCAGCTTATCGCTCTCCTACGAGCAGTACTTC.

This clonotype was detected ten times or more. The rearrangement joins TRBV7-9 to TRBJ2-3; D is undetermined. The CDR3 covers 12 residues. V was clipped by 5 bases and J by 3 bases, with 6 bases between them. Looked up from germline, CDR1 is SEHNR and CDR2 is FQNEAQ (reference sequence). CDR3 sequence (DNA): TGTGCCAGCAGCCGGACGACAGATACGCAGTATTTT. This gives the protein CASSRTTDTQYF.

This clonotype has a count of ten or more. The V and J genes are TRBV13 and TRBJ1-6, with 7 nucleotides matching TRBD1. Per germline, CDR1 PRHDT and CDR2 FYEKMQ (reference sequence). Trimming removed 3 bases from V and 15 bases from J; junction bases left unmatched: 11. The CDR3 length is 14 residues. CDR3 sequence (DNA): TGTGCCAGCAGCTTCCGACAGGGAGGTAAGCACCTCCACTTT. Its translation is CASSFRQGGKHLHF.

This clonotype was counted only a few times. The genes are TRBV2 and TRBJ1-5; D unclear. V was clipped by 2 bases and J by 1 base, with 9 bases between them. The CDR3 consists of 15 residues. From germline, CDR1 is SNHLY and CDR2 FYNNEI. As DNA, the CDR3 is TGTGCCAGCAGTGAACATGGGCAGAGCAATCAGCCCCAGCATTTT. Translating it yields CASSEHGQSNQPQHF.

In this sample, this clonotype is medium-sized. This chain joins TRBV6-1 and TRBJ2-3; 11 bases match TRBD2. The CDR3 contains 15 residues. CDR1 and CDR2 (germline): MNHNS, SASEGT. The V and J ends lost 2 bases and 4 bases, in that order; junction bases with no gene match: 2. This chain's CDR3 is CASSETSGGSDTQYF. DNA for the CDR3: TGTGCCAGCAGTGAAACTAGCGGGGGATCAGATACGCAGTATTTT.

This clonotype showed up many times. The chain employs TRBV7-2 and TRBJ1-3; 10 bases fit TRBD1. Germline-derived CDR1 and CDR2 are SGHTA and FQGNSA. The CDR3 is 16 residues long. The V segment lost 5 bases and the J segment 1 base; nucleotides outside the gene matches: 5. The DNA for the CDR3 is TGTGCCAGCAGCCACGGGACAGGGGATTCTGGAAACACCATATATTTT. Residues: CASSHGTGDSGNTIYF.

The count of this clonotype is one. The junction differs from germline at one of its ends, possibly a read error. The rearrangement uses TRBV7-9 and TRBJ1-2; 7 nucleotides agree with TRBD1. This CDR3 comprises 15 residues. The V gene's germline CDR1 is SEHNR and CDR2 FQNEAQ (reference sequence). The CDR3 sequence is CASSGRQGRNHGYTF. The DNA for the CDR3 is TGTGCCAGCAGCGGCAGACAGGGACGTAACCATGGCTACACCTTC.

This clonotype is medium-sized by share. The chain recombines TRBV27 with TRBJ2-2; 8 bases line up with TRBD1. The CDR3 is 14 amino acids. Losses at the gene ends were 5 bases for V and 6 bases for J; bases not matched to a gene: 5. Per germline, CDR1 MNHEY and CDR2 SMNVEV (reference sequence). The CDR3 region is CASSPEGQAGELFF. CDR3 DNA: TGTGCCAGCAGTCCCGAGGGACAGGCCGGGGAGCTGTTTTTT.

This clonotype was counted many times. The V gene is TRBV2, the J gene TRBJ2-1; D tentatively fits TRBD1 or TRBD2 (5 bases each). This CDR3 has 15 residues. V shed 8 bases and J shed 0 bases, with 14 bases lying between them. Germline values: CDR1 SNHLY, CDR2 FYNNEI. This CDR3 reads CASWNGASSYNEQFF. The CDR3 DNA reads TGTGCCAGCTGGAACGGGGCGAGCTCCTACAATGAGCAGTTCTTC.

This clonotype showed up many times. V gene TRBV7-7 combines with J gene TRBJ2-3; D gene ambiguous. Germline V gene data show CDR1 as SSHAT and CDR2 as FNYEAQ (reference sequence). Trimming left V 7 bases short and J 2 bases short, with 13 bases between. There are 14 residues in the CDR3. In nucleotides, the CDR3 is TGTGCCAGCAAGCTTAGTACAGCCACAGATACGCAGTATTTT. This codes for CASKLSTATDTQYF.

This clonotype has ten or more counts. The CDR3 DNA follows: TGTGCCAGCAGCTCTGGGACCCCAAGGGGGAACACTGAAGCTTTCTTT. It codes for CASSSGTPRGNTEAFF. The J gene is TRBJ1-1, the V gene TRBV7-2, with D tentatively TRBD1 (5 bases). V was pared by 4 bases and J by 1 base, with 16 bases between. This CDR3 contains 16 residues. Germline CDR1 SGHTA, CDR2 FQGNSA. The full variable domain, with the rest looked up from reference TRBV7-2 and TRBJ1-1, is GAGVSQSPSNKVTEKGKDVELRCDPISGHTALYWYRQSLGQGLEFLIYFQGNSAPDKSGLPSDRFSAERTGGSVSTLTIQRTQQEDSAVYLCASSSGTPRGNTEAFFGQGTRLTVV.

V is TRBV29-1 and J is TRBJ2-7; D call uncertain. The ends were cut back, 4 bases at V and 2 bases at J, with 9 bases in the middle. The CDR3 is made up of 12 amino acids. Germline V gene data show CDR1 as SQVTM and CDR2 as ANQGSEA. The CDR3 is CSVANGAYEQYF. DNA for the CDR3: TGCAGCGTTGCAAACGGAGCCTACGAGCAGTACTTC.

This clonotype was found a few times. V and J are TRBV5-5 and TRBJ1-6, with D hard to call. V was pared by 1 base and J by 9 bases, with 14 bases between. This CDR3 spans 15 amino acids. CDR1 and CDR2 from the germline V gene are SGHKS and YYEKEE (reference sequence). In DNA form, the CDR3 reads TGTGCCAGCAGCTTGCTTGGCTCGTTGGCTTCACCCCTCCACTTT. Residues: CASSLLGSLASPLHF.

The V and J genes are TRBV7-3 and TRBJ2-2, with TRBD1 as a possible D gene (5 bases). Germline CDR1 SGHTA, CDR2 FQGTGA. V lost 0 bases to trimming and J lost 7 bases, with 18 bases between them. The CDR3 has 17 amino acids. Written as DNA, the CDR3 is TGTGCCAGCAGCTTAACGGCGGCAGGGCCCTTGGGCGGGGAGCTGTTTTTT. This sequence encodes CASSLTAAGPLGGELFF.

The V call is TRBV7-2, the J call TRBJ2-1; 8 bases align to TRBD2. Germline V CDR1 and CDR2: SGHTA, FQGNSA. The CDR3 is 16 residues long. The V gene end was trimmed by 2 bases and the J gene end by 4 bases; junction bases not matched to a gene: 7. CDR3 loop: CASSLTPAGVYNEQFF. DNA for the CDR3: TGTGCCAGCAGCTTAACCCCAGCGGGGGTGTACAATGAGCAGTTCTTC.

This clonotype turned up a few times. The V and J genes are TRBV5-5 and TRBJ1-4; D unresolved. V lost 2 bases to trimming and J lost 0 bases, with 8 bases between them. Germline CDR1 SGHKS, CDR2 YYEKEE (reference sequence). The length of the CDR3 is 15 residues. This CDR3 is CASSFFPATNEKLFF. DNA for the CDR3: TGTGCCAGCAGCTTTTTTCCCGCAACTAATGAAAAACTGTTTTTT.

About this clonotype itself: Because the CDR3 is missing its conserved closing phenylalanine or tryptophan, this is likely a read error. The limits of the CDR3 on the DNA are not certain, so only TCRdb's listed CDR3 is given. The chain joins TRBV5-1 to TRBJ1-1. The CDR3 sequence runs 10 residues, both termini included. The germline V gene encodes CDR1 SGHRS and CDR2 YFSETQ. The chain's CDR3 is CASSLAGNYL.

This clonotype was seen ten or more times. The CDR3 bases are TGCAGCGTTGAACAGGGGGACGAGCAGTACTTC. Protein sequence: CSVEQGDEQYF. This chain connects TRBV29-1 to TRBJ2-7; TRBD1 matches 7 bases. Germline CDR1 is SQVTM and CDR2 is ANQGSEA. The CDR3 runs to 11 residues. Losses at the gene ends were 2 bases for V and 5 bases for J; bases not matched to a gene: 0.

This clonotype has just a few counts. The chain recombines TRBV11-2 with TRBJ1-6; the D gene is possibly TRBD1 (5 bases). Deletions cut 4 bases from V and 7 bases from J, with 17 bases between. Germline CDR1 reads SGHAT; CDR2 reads FQNNGV. This CDR3 contains 16 residues. The CDR3 reads CASSSGPSLLNSPLHF. The CDR3 nucleotides read TGTGCCAGCAGCTCAGGGCCCAGTCTCTTAAATTCACCCCTCCACTTT.

This clonotype was observed a few times. The gene calls are TRBV11-2 and TRBJ1-4; 10 bases line up with TRBD1. V was clipped by 5 bases and J by 1 base; unmatched bases: 7. Germline V lookup: CDR1 SGHAT, CDR2 FQNNGV. This CDR3 comprises 17 residues. CDR3 residues: CASSRGQGSGTNEKLFF. CDR3 nucleotides: TGTGCCAGCAGCCGGGGACAGGGGAGTGGAACTAATGAAAAACTGTTTTTT. The complete variable domain, with remaining parts taken from reference TRBV11-2 and TRBJ1-4, reads EAGVAQSPRYKIIEKRQSVAFWCNPISGHATLYWYQQILGQGPKLLIQFQNNGVVDDSQLPKDRFSAERLKGVDSTLKIQPAKLEDSAVYLCASSRGQGSGTNEKLFFGSGTQLSVL.

There are many counts of this clonotype. This chain links TRBV18 with TRBJ1-5; tentative D call: TRBD1 (5 bases). Germline V gene sequence: CDR1 KGHSH, CDR2 LQKENI. This CDR3 has 15 amino acids. V gave up 3 bases and J gave up 6 bases, with 15 bases separating them. The CDR3 DNA follows: TGTGCCAGCTCACCCGGGGACCTGGGAACTCAGCCCCAGCATTTT. Protein sequence: CASSPGDLGTQPQHF.

This clonotype was counted only a few times. The chain has TRBV19 and TRBJ2-5; D remains unclear. Germline assignment: CDR1 LNHDA and CDR2 SQIVND (reference sequence). The V gene lost 1 base and the J gene lost 5 bases, with 14 bases spanning the gap. This CDR3 spans 15 amino acids. The chain's CDR3 is CASSIGGLRSETQYF. As DNA, the CDR3 is TGTGCCAGTAGTATAGGAGGCCTGAGAAGCGAGACCCAGTACTTC.

The genes are TRBV6-5 and TRBJ2-1, with TRBD1 as a possible D gene (5 bases). Looked up from germline, CDR1 is MNHEY and CDR2 is SVGAGI. This CDR3 comprises 15 residues. V lost 5 bases to trimming and J lost 0 bases, with 11 bases between them. The CDR3 reads CASSPLDSSYNEQFF. Here the CDR3 DNA reads TGTGCCAGCAGTCCCCTCGACAGCTCCTACAATGAGCAGTTCTTC.

This chain links TRBV15 with TRBJ2-3; D uncertain. Germline CDR1 and CDR2: LNHNV and YYDKDF (reference sequence). This CDR3 is 12 amino acids long. Trimming removed 1 base at V and 5 bases at J, with 4 bases between. The CDR3 is CATSRGIDTQYF. For the CDR3, the DNA is TGTGCCACCAGCAGAGGAATAGATACGCAGTATTTT. Based on the CDR3 plus reference TRBV15 and TRBJ2-3, the full variable domain is DAMVIQNPRYQVTQFGKPVTLSCSQTLNHNVMYWYQQKSSQAPKLLFHYYDKDFNNEADTPDNFQSRRPNTSFCFLDIRSPGLGDTAMYLCATSRGIDTQYFGPGTRLTVL.